This entry features one T cell receptor beta chain sequence. Its antigen is still unknown. The sample comes from a study of beta chain features in type 1 diabetes. Whole-study results and caveats: Moderate yet significant TCRB CDR3 shortening was seen in Type 1 diabetes patients in all four CD4+ subsets. Fewer insertions but more deletions were seen at VDJ junctions in type 1 diabetes patients.

Of the isolated RNA, all was reverse transcribed, and so the sequenced material was expressed TCRB transcripts. Sequenced naive, central memory and regulatory T cell samples produced an average of around 3.9 million reads. Using immunoSEQ multiplex PCR, the repertoire was profiled, and TCRdb retains in-frame clones only, with some absent. The table records a few hundred thousand clones, roughly 21% of them present only once. This CDR3 is 14 amino acids long. CDR1 and CDR2 from the germline V gene are SQVTM and ANQGSEA. Trimming at V came to 7 bases and at J to 0 bases, leaving 5 bases not matched to a gene.

The rearrangement links TRBV29-1 to TRBJ2-1, with 8 bases that match TRBD1. Sequences were obtained from naive CD4+ T cells from blood. The receptor comes from a woman between 40 and 55 years old with type 1 diabetes. This chain's CDR3 is CSGGQGSSYNEQFF. The CDR3 DNA sequence: TGCAGCGGTGGACAGGGCAGCTCCTACAATGAGCAGTTCTTC.